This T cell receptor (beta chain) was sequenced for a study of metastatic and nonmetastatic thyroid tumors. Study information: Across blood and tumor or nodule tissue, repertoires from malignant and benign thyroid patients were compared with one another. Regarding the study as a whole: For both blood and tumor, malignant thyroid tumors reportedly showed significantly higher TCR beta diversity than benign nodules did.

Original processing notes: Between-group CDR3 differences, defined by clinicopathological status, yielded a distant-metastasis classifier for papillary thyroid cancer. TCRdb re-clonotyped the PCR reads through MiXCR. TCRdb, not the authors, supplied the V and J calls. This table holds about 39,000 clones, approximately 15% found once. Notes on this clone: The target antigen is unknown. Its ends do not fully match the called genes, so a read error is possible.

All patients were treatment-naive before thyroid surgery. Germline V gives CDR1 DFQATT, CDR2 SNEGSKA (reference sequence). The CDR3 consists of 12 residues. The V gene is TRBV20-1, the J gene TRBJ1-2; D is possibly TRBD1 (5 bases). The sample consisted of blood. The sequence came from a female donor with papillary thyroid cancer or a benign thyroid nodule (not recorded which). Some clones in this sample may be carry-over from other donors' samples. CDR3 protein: CSAKDMNYGYTF. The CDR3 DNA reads TGCAGTGCTAAGGACATGAACTATGGCTACACATTC.